This TCR beta chain derives from a study of T-cell reconstitution after alpha-beta-depleted transplantation in children. Preparation of the TCRbeta library used unique molecular identifiers. TCRdb re-called the PCR reads through MiXCR, storing one row per CDR3 protein. Of 350,000 to 400,000 distinct CDR3 sequences listed, roughly 20% are singletons. This CDR3 has 14 residues. The V and J ends lost 5 bases and 4 bases, in that order; junction bases with no gene match: 5. This specimen was PBMCs from the stem cell graft donor, taken from the stem cell graft. This clonotype was obtained from a human donor who donated a stem cell graft to a child with acute myeloid leukemia. V and J are TRBV12-3 or TRBV12-4 and TRBJ1-2, with 9 bases fitting TRBD1. CDR3 nucleotides: TGTGCCAGCAGTCGTGGACAGGGGATCTATGGCTACACCTTC. Protein sequence: CASSRGQGIYGYTF.